This T cell receptor (beta chain) was sequenced during a study of T-cell memory formation after mild COVID-19. Study findings and constraints: There was no confirmation that second-wave clones peaking on day 37 were SARS-CoV-2 specific.

Details on this clonotype: What it recognizes is unknown.

Trimming removed 0 bases from V and 8 bases from J, with 21 bases in between. Germline CDR1 is SGDLS and CDR2 is YYNGEE. The CDR3 runs to 17 residues. Each CDR3 protein gets one entry after TCRdb re-called the 5' RACE reads with MiXCR. The repertoire has approximately 350,000 distinct CDR3 sequences, around 28% of them found once; the top ten carry roughly 12%. Sequencing was done on a sample of PBMCs or a T cell subset sorted from them (not recorded which). The rearrangement joins TRBV9 to TRBJ2-1, with a tentative D call TRBD2 (5 bases). The source of this sequence is an adult woman who had mild COVID-19 (a few samples of this study predate the infection). Cell type and time point are not known. The CDR3, as DNA: TGTGCCAGCAGCGTAGGAGGACGGAGGCCTCGAGGACATGAGCAGTTCTTC. The encoded protein is CASSVGGRRPRGHEQFF.